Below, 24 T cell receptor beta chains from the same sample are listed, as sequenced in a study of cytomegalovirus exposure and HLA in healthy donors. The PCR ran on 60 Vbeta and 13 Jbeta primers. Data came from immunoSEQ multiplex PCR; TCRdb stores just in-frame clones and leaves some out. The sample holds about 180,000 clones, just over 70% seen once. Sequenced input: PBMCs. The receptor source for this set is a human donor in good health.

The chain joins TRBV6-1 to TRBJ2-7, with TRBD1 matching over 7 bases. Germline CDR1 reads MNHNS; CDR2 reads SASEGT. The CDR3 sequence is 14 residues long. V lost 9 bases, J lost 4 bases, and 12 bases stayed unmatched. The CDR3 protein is CASRLGQSLYEQYF. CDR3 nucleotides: TGTGCCAGTAGACTGGGACAGAGTCTGTACGAGCAGTACTTC.

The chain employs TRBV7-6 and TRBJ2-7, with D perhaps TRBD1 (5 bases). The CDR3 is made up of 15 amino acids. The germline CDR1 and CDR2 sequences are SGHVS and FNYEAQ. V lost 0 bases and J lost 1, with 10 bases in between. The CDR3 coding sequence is TGTGCCAGCAGCTTAGCGGTACAGGAATCCTACGAGCAGTACTTC. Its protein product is CASSLAVQESYEQYF.

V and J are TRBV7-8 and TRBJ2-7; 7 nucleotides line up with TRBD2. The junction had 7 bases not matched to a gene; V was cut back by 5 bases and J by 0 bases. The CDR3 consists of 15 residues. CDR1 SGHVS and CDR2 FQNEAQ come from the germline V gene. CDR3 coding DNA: TGTGCCAGCAGCCTCGAGGGAGGGGCCTCCTACGAGCAGTACTTC. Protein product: CASSLEGGASYEQYF.

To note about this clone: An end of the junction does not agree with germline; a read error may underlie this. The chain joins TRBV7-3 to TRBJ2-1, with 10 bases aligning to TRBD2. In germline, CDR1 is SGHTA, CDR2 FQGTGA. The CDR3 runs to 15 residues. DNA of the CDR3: TGTGCCAGCAGCATAACTAGCGGGGCCTACAATGAGCAGTTCTTC. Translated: CASSITSGAYNEQFF. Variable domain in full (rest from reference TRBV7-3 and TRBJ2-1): GAGVSQTPSNKVTEKGKYVELRCDPISGHTALYWYRQSLGQGPEFLIYFQGTGAADDSGLPNDRFFAVRPEGSVSTLKIQRTERGDSAVYLCASSITSGAYNEQFFGPGTRLTVL.

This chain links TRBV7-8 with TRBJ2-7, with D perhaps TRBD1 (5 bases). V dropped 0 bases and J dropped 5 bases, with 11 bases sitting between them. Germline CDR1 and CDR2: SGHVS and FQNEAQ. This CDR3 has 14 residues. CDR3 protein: CASSLARASDEQYF. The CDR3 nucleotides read TGTGCCAGCAGCTTAGCCAGGGCCTCGGACGAGCAGTACTTC.

CDR3 sequence reads: CASSSKDRINSEAFF. The CDR3 coding sequence is TGTGCCAGCAGTTCAAAGGACAGAATAAACTCTGAAGCTTTCTTT. The chain uses TRBV6-5 and TRBJ1-1; D is perhaps TRBD1 (6 bases). Trimming took 4 bases from V and 6 from J, leaving 18 bases between them. Germline values: CDR1 MNHEY, CDR2 SVGAGI. This CDR3 contains 15 residues.

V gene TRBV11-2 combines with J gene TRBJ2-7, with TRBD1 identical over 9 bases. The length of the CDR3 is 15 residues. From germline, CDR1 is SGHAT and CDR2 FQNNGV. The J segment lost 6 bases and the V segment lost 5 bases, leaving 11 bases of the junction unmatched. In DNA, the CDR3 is TGTGCCAGCAGCCTCTTCGCCGGGACAGGGACCGAGCAGTACTTC. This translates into CASSLFAGTGTEQYF.

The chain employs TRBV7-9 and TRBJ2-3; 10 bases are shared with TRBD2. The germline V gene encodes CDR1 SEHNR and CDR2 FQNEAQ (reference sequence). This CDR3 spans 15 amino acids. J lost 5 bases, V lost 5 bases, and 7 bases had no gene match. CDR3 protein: CASSAGTSEVDTQYF. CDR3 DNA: TGTGCCAGCAGCGCAGGGACTAGCGAGGTAGATACGCAGTATTTT. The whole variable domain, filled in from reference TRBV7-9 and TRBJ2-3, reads DTGVSQNPRHKITKRGQNVTFRCDPISEHNRLYWYRQTLGQGPEFLTYFQNEAQLEKSRLLSDRFSAERPKGSFSTLEIQRTEQGDSAMYLCASSAGTSEVDTQYFGPGTRLTVL.

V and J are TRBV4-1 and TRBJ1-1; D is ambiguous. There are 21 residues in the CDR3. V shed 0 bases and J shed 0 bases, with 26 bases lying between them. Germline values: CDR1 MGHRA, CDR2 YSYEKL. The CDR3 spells CASSQDGASSHRVIMNTEAFF. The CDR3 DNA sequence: TGCGCCAGCAGCCAAGACGGAGCAAGTTCCCACCGAGTCATAATGAACACTGAAGCTTTCTTT.

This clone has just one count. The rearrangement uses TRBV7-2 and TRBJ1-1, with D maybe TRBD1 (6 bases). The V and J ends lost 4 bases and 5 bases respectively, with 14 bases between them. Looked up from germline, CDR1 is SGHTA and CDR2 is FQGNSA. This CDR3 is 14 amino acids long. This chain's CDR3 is CASSSHRAGTEAFF. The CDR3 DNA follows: TGTGCCAGCAGCTCCCACAGGGCTGGAACTGAAGCTTTCTTT.

CDR3 nucleotides: TGTGCCAGCAGCTTCAGACTAGCGGGGAACACCGGGGAGCTGTTTTTT. It is translated as CASSFRLAGNTGELFF. This rearrangement joins TRBV9 to TRBJ2-2; TRBD2 matches at 10 bases. Germline lookup yields CDR1 SGDLS and CDR2 YYNGEE. This CDR3 has 16 amino acids. The V and J ends lost 4 bases and 1 base, in that order; junction bases with no gene match: 4.

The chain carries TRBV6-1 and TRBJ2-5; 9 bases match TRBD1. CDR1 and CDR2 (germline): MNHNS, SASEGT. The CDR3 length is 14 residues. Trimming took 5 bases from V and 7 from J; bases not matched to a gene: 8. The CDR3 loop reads CASSHPRTGVTQYF. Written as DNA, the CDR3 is TGTGCCAGCAGTCATCCGAGGACAGGGGTGACCCAGTACTTC.

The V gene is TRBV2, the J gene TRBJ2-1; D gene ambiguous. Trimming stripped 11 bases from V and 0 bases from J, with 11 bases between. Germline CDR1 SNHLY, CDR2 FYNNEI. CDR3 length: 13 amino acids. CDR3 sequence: CAFSSGSYNEQFF. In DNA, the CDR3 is TGTGCCTTCTCGTCGGGCTCCTACAATGAGCAGTTCTTC.

In DNA form, the CDR3 reads TGTGCCACCAGCAGAGGGGGGGACTCTAACTATGGCTACACCTTC. It yields the protein CATSRGGDSNYGYTF. J is TRBJ1-2 and V is TRBV15; maybe TRBD1 (5 bases). The CDR3 totals 15 residues. With 1 base removed from V and 0 bases from J, the gap between germline ends came to 9 bases. Germline assignment: CDR1 LNHNV and CDR2 YYDKDF (reference sequence).

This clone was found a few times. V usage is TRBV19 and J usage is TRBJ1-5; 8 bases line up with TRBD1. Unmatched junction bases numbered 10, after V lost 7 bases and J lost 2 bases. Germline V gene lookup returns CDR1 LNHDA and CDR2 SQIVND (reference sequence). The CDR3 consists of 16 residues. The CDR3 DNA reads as TGTGCCAGTACCCCTTTGGACAGGGATGGCAATCAGCCCCAGCATTTT. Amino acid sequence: CASTPLDRDGNQPQHF.

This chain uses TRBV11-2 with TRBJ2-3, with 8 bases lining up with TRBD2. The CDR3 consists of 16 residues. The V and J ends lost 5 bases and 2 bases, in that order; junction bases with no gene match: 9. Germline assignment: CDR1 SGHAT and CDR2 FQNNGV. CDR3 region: CASSRGGRSITDTQYF. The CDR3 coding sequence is TGTGCCAGCAGCCGCGGGGGGAGGTCCATCACAGATACGCAGTATTTT.

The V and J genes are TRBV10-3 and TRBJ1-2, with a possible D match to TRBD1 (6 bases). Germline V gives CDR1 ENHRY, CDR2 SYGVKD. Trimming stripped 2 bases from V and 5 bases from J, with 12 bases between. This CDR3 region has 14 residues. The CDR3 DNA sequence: TGTGCCATCAGTGAGGCGGGGGCAGAGTATGGCTACACCTTC. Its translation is CAISEAGAEYGYTF.

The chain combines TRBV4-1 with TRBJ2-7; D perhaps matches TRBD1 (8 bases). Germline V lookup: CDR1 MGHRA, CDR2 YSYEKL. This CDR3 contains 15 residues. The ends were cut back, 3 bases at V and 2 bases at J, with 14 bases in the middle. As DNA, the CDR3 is TGCGCCAGCAGCCACCGGACAGGGACTACCTACGAGCAGTACTTC. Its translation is CASSHRTGTTYEQYF.

Here the CDR3 DNA reads TGTGCCACCAGCAGAGGGACAGGGGGCGCGAGCACTGAAGCTTTCTTT. It is translated as CATSRGTGGASTEAFF. The gene calls are TRBV15 and TRBJ1-1; 11 bases fit TRBD1. The CDR3 consists of 16 residues. V trimming: 1 base; J trimming: 4 bases; junction bases outside the gene matches: 5. CDR1 and CDR2 from the germline V gene are LNHNV and YYDKDF (reference sequence). Combining the CDR3 with reference TRBV15 and TRBJ1-1 gives the whole variable domain DAMVIQNPRYQVTQFGKPVTLSCSQTLNHNVMYWYQQKSSQAPKLLFHYYDKDFNNEADTPDNFQSRRPNTSFCFLDIRSPGLGDTAMYLCATSRGTGGASTEAFFGQGTRLTVV.

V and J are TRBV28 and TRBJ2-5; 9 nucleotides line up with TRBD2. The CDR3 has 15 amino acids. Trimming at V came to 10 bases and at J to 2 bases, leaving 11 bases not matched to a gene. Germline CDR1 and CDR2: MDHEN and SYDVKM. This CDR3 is CATSGTSGRQETQYF. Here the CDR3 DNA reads TGTGCCACCTCAGGAACTAGCGGGCGGCAAGAGACCCAGTACTTC.

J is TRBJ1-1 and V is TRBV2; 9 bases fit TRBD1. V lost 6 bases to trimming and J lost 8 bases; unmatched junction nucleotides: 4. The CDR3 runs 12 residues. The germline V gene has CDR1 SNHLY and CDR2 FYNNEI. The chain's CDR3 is CASSGQGTEAFF. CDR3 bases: TGTGCCAGCAGCGGACAGGGGACAGAAGCTTTCTTT.

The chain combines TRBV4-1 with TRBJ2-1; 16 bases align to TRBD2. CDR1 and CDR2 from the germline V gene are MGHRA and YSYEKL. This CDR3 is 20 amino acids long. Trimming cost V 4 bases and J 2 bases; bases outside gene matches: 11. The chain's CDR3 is CASSLVAGLAGGPTYNEQFF. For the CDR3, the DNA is TGCGCCAGCAGCCTCGTTGCGGGACTAGCGGGGGGGCCTACCTACAATGAGCAGTTCTTC.

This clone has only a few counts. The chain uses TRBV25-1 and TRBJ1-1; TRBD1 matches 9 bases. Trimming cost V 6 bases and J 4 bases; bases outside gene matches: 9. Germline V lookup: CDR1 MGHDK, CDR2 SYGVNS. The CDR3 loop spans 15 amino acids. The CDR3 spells CASSAGTGLGTEAFF. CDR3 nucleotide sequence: TGTGCCAGCAGCGCCGGGACAGGGCTGGGCACTGAAGCTTTCTTT.

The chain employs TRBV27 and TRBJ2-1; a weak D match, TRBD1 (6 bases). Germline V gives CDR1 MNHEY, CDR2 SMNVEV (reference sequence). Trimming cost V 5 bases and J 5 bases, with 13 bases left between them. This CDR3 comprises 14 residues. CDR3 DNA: TGTGCCAGCAGTAAAGGGACAACCGACAATGAGCAGTTCTTC. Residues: CASSKGTTDNEQFF.